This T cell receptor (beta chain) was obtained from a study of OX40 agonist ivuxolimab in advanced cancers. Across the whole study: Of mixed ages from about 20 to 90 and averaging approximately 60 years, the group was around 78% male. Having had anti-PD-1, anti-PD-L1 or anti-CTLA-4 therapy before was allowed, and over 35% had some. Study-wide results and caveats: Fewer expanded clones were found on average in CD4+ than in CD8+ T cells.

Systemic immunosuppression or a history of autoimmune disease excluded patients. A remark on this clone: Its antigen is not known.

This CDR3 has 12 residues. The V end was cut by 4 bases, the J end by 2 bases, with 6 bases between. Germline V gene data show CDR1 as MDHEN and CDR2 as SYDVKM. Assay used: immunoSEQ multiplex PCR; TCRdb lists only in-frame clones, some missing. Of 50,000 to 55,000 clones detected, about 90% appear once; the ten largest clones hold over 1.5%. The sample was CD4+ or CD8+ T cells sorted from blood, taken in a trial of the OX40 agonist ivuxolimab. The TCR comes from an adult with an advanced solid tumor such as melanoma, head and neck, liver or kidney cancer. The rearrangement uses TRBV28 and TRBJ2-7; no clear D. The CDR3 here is CASSYGTYEQYF. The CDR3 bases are TGTGCCAGCAGTTACGGTACCTACGAGCAGTACTTC.